This TCR beta chain was retrieved from a study of blood T cell repertoires in COVID-19. The wider study: There were acute and convalescent COVID-19 samples, and they came from the United States, Italy and Spain. PBMCs, B-cell-depleted T cells, or T cells provided the cDNA or gDNA that made up the material.

V lost 2 bases and J lost 1; bases outside the gene matches: 3. The CDR3 runs 15 residues. The germline V gene has CDR1 SGDLS and CDR2 YYNGEE. Study processing details: The authors estimated nucleated cell counts from reference gene primer amplification. The protocol was immunoSEQ multiplex PCR, while the TCRdb copy is restricted to in-frame clones and leaves out a portion. D and trimming come from the DNA, and the V and J calls and clone size come from that table. Here the sample spans roughly 300,000 clones, more than 75% being singletons. The gene calls are TRBV9 and TRBJ2-3; 8 nucleotides line up with TRBD1. Sequencing used peripheral blood. The receptor comes from a woman aged 45-65 years who had recovered from COVID-19. CDR3: CASSVLQGGTDTQYF. CDR3 in DNA: TGTGCCAGCAGCGTTCTACAGGGGGGCACAGATACGCAGTATTTT.